Each of the 24 T cell receptor beta chains below was sequenced from the same sample in a study of T-cell memory formation after mild COVID-19. TCRdb reprocessed the 5' RACE reads with MiXCR, giving one entry per CDR3 protein. The sample carries fewer than 600,000 distinct CDR3 sequences, roughly 22% recorded once. The sample consisted of PBMCs or a T cell subset sorted from them (not recorded which). These receptors all come from an adult woman who had mild COVID-19 (a few samples of this study predate the infection). Cell type and time point are not known.

This clonotype was found a few times. The chain couples TRBV6-1 to TRBJ2-1, with 11 bases matching TRBD2. The length of the CDR3 is 15 residues. With 3 bases clipped from V and 7 bases from J, the junction kept 5 bases outside the gene matches. CDR1 is MNHNS and CDR2 is SASEGT in the germline V gene. This CDR3 reads CASSESSGGGNEQFF. Here the CDR3 DNA reads TGTGCCAGCAGTGAGAGTAGCGGGGGGGGTAATGAGCAGTTCTTC.

This clonotype was found a few times. The CDR3 spells CASSFSGGEETQYF. CDR3 nucleotides: TGTGCCAGCAGCTTTTCAGGGGGGGAAGAGACCCAGTACTTC. The chain links TRBV5-8 to TRBJ2-5, with D perhaps assigned TRBD1 or TRBD2 (7 bases each). Germline V lookup: CDR1 SGHTS, CDR2 YDEGEE. There are 14 residues in the CDR3. Deletions cut 2 bases from V and 3 bases from J, with 11 bases between.

This chain joins TRBV7-3 and TRBJ2-3; D might be TRBD2 (6 bases). Trimming removed 3 bases from V and 0 bases from J, with 13 bases in between. The length of the CDR3 is 16 residues. Germline assignment: CDR1 SGHTA and CDR2 FQGTGA. The CDR3 protein is CASSFQGGPSTDTQYF. CDR3 DNA sequence: TGTGCCAGCAGCTTCCAGGGAGGCCCTAGCACAGATACGCAGTATTTT.

This clonotype has more than one count but fewer than ten. CDR3: CASSSGREQIHGYTF. CDR3 nucleotides: TGTGCCAGCAGTTCGGGGAGGGAACAGATTCATGGCTACACCTTC. The chain has TRBV27 and TRBJ1-2, with unresolved D. The CDR3 extends over 15 amino acids. Germline V gene lookup returns CDR1 MNHEY and CDR2 SMNVEV (reference sequence). The germline V and J ends were trimmed by 4 bases and 6 bases, with 18 bases remaining between them.

This clonotype has a handful of counts. The genes are TRBV27 and TRBJ2-7; D not certain. V was clipped by 8 bases and J by 2 bases, with 13 bases between them. Germline loops: CDR1 MNHEY, CDR2 SMNVEV (reference sequence). The CDR3 has 13 amino acids. CDR3 in DNA: TGTGCCAGCGGCCATTTGGATACCTACGAGCAGTACTTC. Amino acid sequence: CASGHLDTYEQYF.

The J gene is TRBJ2-7, the V gene TRBV3-1; TRBD2 matches at 8 bases. The CDR3 extends over 16 amino acids. The germline gives CDR1 LGHDT, CDR2 YNNKEL (reference sequence). V lost 0 bases and J lost 7; bases outside the gene matches: 11. DNA of the CDR3: TGTGCCAGCAGCCAAGATCCGGGAGGGCCCTTTGGTGAGCAGTACTTC. Its protein product is CASSQDPGGPFGEQYF.

This clonotype was seen a few times. The gene calls are TRBV6-2 or TRBV6-3 and TRBJ2-7; 8 bases map to TRBD1. Germline assignment: CDR1 MNHEY and CDR2 SVGEGT. This CDR3 spans 13 amino acids. The V segment lost 6 bases and the J segment 9 bases; nucleotides outside the gene matches: 10. This CDR3 is CASSPRTGTGQYF. CDR3 coding DNA: TGTGCCAGCAGCCCCAGGACAGGGACCGGGCAGTACTTC.

The chain employs TRBV25-1 and TRBJ2-5; the D gene is possibly TRBD2 (6 bases). Looked up from germline, CDR1 is MGHDK and CDR2 is SYGVNS. Trimming took off 3 bases at V and 3 bases at J, with 11 bases between the two ends. The length of the CDR3 is 14 residues. CDR3 sequence reads: CASSDGAGKETQYF. The DNA for the CDR3 is TGTGCCAGCAGTGATGGCGCGGGAAAAGAGACCCAGTACTTC.

This clonotype was observed a few times. This chain connects TRBV6-5 to TRBJ2-3; D might be TRBD1 (5 bases). Germline-derived CDR1 and CDR2 are MNHEY and SVGAGI. Trimming shortened V by 0 bases and J by 3 bases, and 13 bases separated the two germline ends. The CDR3 length is 16 residues. CDR3 sequence reads: CASSYSSLGVTDTQYF. For the CDR3, the DNA is TGTGCCAGCAGTTACTCGAGTCTAGGGGTGACAGATACGCAGTATTTT.

The chain recombines TRBV5-1 with TRBJ2-5; 9 bases match TRBD2. Germline V CDR1 and CDR2: SGHRS, YFSETQ. This CDR3 has 13 residues. V was clipped by 7 bases and J by 5 bases; unmatched bases: 6. The CDR3 is CASRAGGWETQYF. CDR3 DNA: TGCGCCAGCCGAGCGGGGGGCTGGGAGACCCAGTACTTC.

Only a few counts were recorded for this clonotype. The CDR3 sequence is CASSPDRYTDTQYF. CDR3 in DNA: TGTGCCAGCAGCCCCGACCGGTACACAGATACGCAGTATTTT. The V gene is TRBV7-3, the J gene TRBJ2-3; D is uncertain. The CDR3 length is 14 residues. Trimming removed 5 bases at V and 2 bases at J, with 11 bases between. Germline CDR1 reads SGHTA; CDR2 reads FQGTGA.

This clonotype was counted between two and nine times. The chain links TRBV20-1 to TRBJ1-5; 11 bases line up with TRBD1. The CDR3 has 16 amino acids. With 6 bases clipped from V and 4 bases from J, the junction kept 11 bases outside the gene matches. The germline gives CDR1 DFQATT, CDR2 SNEGSKA (reference sequence). The CDR3 loop is CSASGQGALSNQPQHF. The CDR3, as DNA: TGCAGTGCAAGCGGACAGGGGGCCCTATCAAATCAGCCCCAGCATTTT.

This chain uses TRBV4-1 with TRBJ2-3; unclear D gene. Germline V gene lookup returns CDR1 MGHRA and CDR2 YSYEKL. This CDR3 is 17 amino acids long. V lost 1 base, J lost 2 bases, and 16 bases lay in between. CDR3 coding DNA: TGCGCCAGCAGCCAAGTTCCCGACCTCCAGGTCACAGATACGCAGTATTTT. It translates to CASSQVPDLQVTDTQYF.

The rearrangement joins TRBV5-1 to TRBJ2-1, with D possibly TRBD1 on 5 matching bases. The germline V gene encodes CDR1 SGHRS and CDR2 YFSETQ. CDR3 size: 9 residues. Trimming took 5 bases from V and 15 from J, leaving 9 bases between them. As DNA, the CDR3 is TGCGCCAGCAGGACAGTACCGTTCTTC. Its protein is CASRTVPFF.

J is TRBJ1-4 and V is TRBV5-1, with TRBD1 matching over 7 bases. Per the germline V gene, CDR1 is SGHRS and CDR2 is YFSETQ. CDR3 length: 15 residues. V was clipped by 4 bases and J by 4 bases; unmatched bases: 7. The CDR3 nucleotides read TGCGCCAGCAGCCCCCCGACAGGGAGTAATGAAAAACTGTTTTTT. Its protein product is CASSPPTGSNEKLFF.

This clonotype showed up many times. This chain joins TRBV7-9 and TRBJ2-7, with D maybe TRBD1 (6 bases). The CDR3 has 14 amino acids. Germline loops: CDR1 SEHNR, CDR2 FQNEAQ (reference sequence). Trimming stripped 3 bases from V and 5 bases from J, with 14 bases between. The CDR3 here is CASSLGTLGHEQYF. The CDR3 DNA reads TGTGCCAGCAGCTTGGGGACATTGGGCCACGAGCAGTACTTC.

CDR3 in DNA: TGTGCCACCAGTGATTACCGCCCCTCGACAGGGGGCAATGAGCAGTTCTTC. This gives the protein CATSDYRPSTGGNEQFF. This chain links TRBV24-1 with TRBJ2-1; 9 nucleotides align to TRBD1. In germline, CDR1 is KGHDR, CDR2 SFDVKD. The CDR3 spans 17 residues. V dropped 2 bases and J dropped 6; count of bases not matched to a gene: 10.

This chain links TRBV7-9 with TRBJ2-1, with D perhaps matching TRBD1 (5 bases). V lost 4 bases to trimming and J lost 5 bases, with 15 bases between them. The CDR3 is made up of 15 amino acids. Germline V gene lookup returns CDR1 SEHNR and CDR2 FQNEAQ (reference sequence). The CDR3 coding sequence is TGTGCCAGCAGCTCCGTACCCGACAGCGACAATGAGCAGTTCTTC. Encoded protein: CASSSVPDSDNEQFF.

The CDR3 DNA reads as TGTGCCACCAGCAGAGATAGATCTTACGGGGCCTCCTACAATGAGCAGTTCTTC. This gives the protein CATSRDRSYGASYNEQFF. V and J are TRBV15 and TRBJ2-1, with D perhaps being TRBD1 or TRBD2 (5 bases each). Germline V lookup: CDR1 LNHNV, CDR2 YYDKDF (reference sequence). The CDR3 runs to 18 residues. The germline V and J ends were trimmed by 0 bases and 0 bases, with 15 bases remaining between them.

The chain carries TRBV12-3 or TRBV12-4 and TRBJ2-7, with 8 bases that match TRBD1. The ends lost 4 bases at V and 6 bases at J; junction bases unmatched: 5. There are 13 residues in the CDR3. CDR3 residues: CASSWQGAGEQYF. The CDR3 coding sequence is TGTGCCAGCAGTTGGCAGGGGGCGGGCGAGCAGTACTTC.

This rearrangement joins TRBV7-9 to TRBJ1-3, with TRBD1 matching over 7 bases. J gave up 0 bases and V 5 bases, and 7 bases lay outside the gene matches. The CDR3 contains 16 residues. From germline, CDR1 is SEHNR and CDR2 FQNEAQ (reference sequence). The CDR3 protein is CASSPGQQYSGNTIYF. The CDR3 DNA reads as TGTGCCAGCAGCCCGGGACAGCAATACTCTGGAAACACCATATATTTT.

This clonotype was detected a few times. The chain uses TRBV7-2 and TRBJ2-1; D might be TRBD1 (5 bases). V lost 4 bases and J lost 3, with 13 bases in between. The CDR3 is 15 residues long. The germline CDR1 and CDR2 sequences are SGHTA and FQGNSA. CDR3 in amino acids: CASSSPLTVYNEQFF. CDR3 DNA sequence: TGTGCCAGCAGCTCCCCACTGACAGTCTACAATGAGCAGTTCTTC.

This clonotype was counted only a few times. The CDR3: CSAGDRVLSEQYF. The CDR3 DNA follows: TGCAGCGCCGGGGACAGGGTTCTGTCCGAGCAGTACTTC. This chain uses TRBV29-1 with TRBJ2-7, with 9 bases matching TRBD1. Trimming took 7 bases from V and 6 from J; bases not matched to a gene: 10. The germline gives CDR1 SQVTM, CDR2 ANQGSEA. The CDR3 spans 13 residues.

This clonotype was counted a few times. Sequence at one end of the junction differs from germline and may be a read error. This chain connects TRBV9 to TRBJ2-5; TRBD2 agrees at 8 bases. The germline gives CDR1 SGDLS, CDR2 YYNGEE. The CDR3 sequence is 14 residues long. CDR3 sequence reads: CASSVDGRAECLHF. The DNA for the CDR3 is TGTGCCAGCAGCGTAGACGGGAGGGCTGAGTGCTTGCACTTC.